Listed below are T cell receptor beta chains from one sample, sequenced in a study of memory CD4+ T cells and cytomegalovirus serostatus. Using immunoSEQ multiplex PCR, the repertoire was profiled, and TCRdb retains in-frame clones only, with some absent. The sample carries under 50,000 clones, 75% to 85% recorded once. Source material: memory CD4+ T cells from blood. These receptors were obtained from an adult in good health and CMV-seronegative. CDR3s include the opening cysteine and the closing phenylalanine or tryptophan. The D gene is left open where the match is weak. Expanded clones get a size class; other rows say once, few or many, or leave the size out.

>TRBJ2-7|NA|TRBV9|NA
TGTGCCAGCAGCCCCGGGGTTTACAGCTCCTACGAGCAGTACTTC
CASSPGVYSSYEQYF
>TRBJ2-1|NA|TRBV4-2|NA
TGTGCCAGCAGCCAAGGCTTCAATGAGCAGTTCTTC
CASSQGFNEQFF
>TRBJ1-1|NA|TRBV5-1|NA
TGCGCCAGCAGCCTGTCGGTCGGGGCAGGGTCCCACACTGAAGCTTTCTTT
CASSLSVGAGSHTEAFF
>TRBJ2-3|NA|TRBV7-3|NA
TGTGCCAGCAGCTCTGGCACAGATACGCAGTATTTT
CASSSGTDTQYF
>TRBJ2-7|NA|TRBV18|NA
TGTGCCAGCTCACCATCGGGACAAAAATACGAGCAGTACTTC
CASSPSGQKYEQYF
>TRBJ2-5|NA|TRBV27|NA
TGTGCCAGCAGTACCTCAAACGGGAGAGGGGACCAAGAGACCCAGTACTTC
CASSTSNGRGDQETQYF
>TRBJ1-1|TRBD1|TRBV29-1|NA
TGCAGCGTCCCGGGACAGGGTGGATCTGAAGCTTTCTTT
CSVPGQGGSEAFF
>TRBJ1-4|NA|TRBV19|NA
TGTGCCAGTAATAGTCGGACAAGTTCTAATGAAAAACTGTTTTTT
CASNSRTSSNEKLFF
>TRBJ2-7|NA|TRBV15|NA
TGTGCCACCAGCAGAGATGGGAAAGGCACCGACGAGCAGTACTTC
CATSRDGKGTDEQYF
>TRBJ2-1|TRBD1|TRBV6-5|NA
TGTGCCAGCAGTTACTCAAGGTCGACAGGGGAGATCTTC
CASSYSRSTGEIF
>TRBJ2-7|NA|TRBV6-1|NA
TGTGCCAGCAGTGAAGCGGAGACAGACTTCTACGAGCAGTACTTC
CASSEAETDFYEQYF
>TRBJ2-1|NA|TRBV18|NA
TGTGCCAGCTCACCACGTCCTCCGGACGGCGGTTACTCCTACAATGAGCAGTTCTTC
CASSPRPPDGGYSYNEQFF
>TRBJ1-1|TRBD1|TRBV6-5|NA
TGTGCCAGCAGTCGAACAGGGGAGGCCACTGAAGCTCTCTTT
CASSRTGEATEALF
>TRBJ2-7|NA|TRBV6-6|NA
TGTGCCAGCAGTTACGACAGTATCTCCTACGAGCAGTACTTC
CASSYDSISYEQYF
>TRBJ1-1|NA|TRBV30|NA
TGTGCCTCATCCACGGGCTCCATGAACACTGAAGCTTTCTTT
CASSTGSMNTEAFF
>TRBJ1-3|NA|TRBV9|NA
TGTGCCAGCAGTCACAGTGGAAACACCATATATTTT
CASSHSGNTIYF
>TRBJ1-4|NA|TRBV19|medium-sized
TGTGCCAGTAGTATGAGGGTATTTGGGTTGCCGTCAACTAATGAAAAACTGTTTTTT
CASSMRVFGLPSTNEKLFF
>TRBJ2-2|NA|TRBV7-2|medium-sized
TGTGCCAGCAGCTTAGTCCGTCTTACCGGGGAGCTGTTTTTT
CASSLVRLTGELFF
>TRBJ2-5|NA|TRBV5-1|NA
TGCGCCAGCAGCTTGGGCCGCAAGGGGGAGACCCAGTACTTC
CASSLGRKGETQYF
>TRBJ1-3|NA|TRBV28|NA
TGTGCCAGCAGCCCACGGCAAAGCTGGTCTGGAAACACCATATATTTT
CASSPRQSWSGNTIYF
>TRBJ1-3|NA|TRBV7-8|NA
TGTGCCAGCAGCTTAGAGGGCAGCGGAAACACCATATATTTT
CASSLEGSGNTIYF
>TRBJ1-1|NA|TRBV5-8|few
TGTGCCAGCAGCTTGGGGAGTGAAGCTTTCTTT
CASSLGSEAFF